One and the same sample provided the 9 T cell receptor beta chains below, sequenced in a study of blood T cells in healthy people across ages. A sample-barcoded 5' primer and a J-beta primer mix were used in a second PCR of roughly 7 to 12 cycles. MiXCR, applied by TCRdb to the 5' RACE reads, yields one record per CDR3 protein. The sample has roughly 1.5 million distinct CDR3 sequences; 35% to 45% are singletons. The sequenced sample consisted of blood. The receptors were sampled from a woman younger than 35 in good health.

In its sample, this clonotype was seen a few times. The germline gene is not matched at one end of the junction; a read error may be the cause. V usage is TRBV7-7 and J usage is TRBJ2-1; tentative D call: TRBD1 (6 bases). This CDR3 contains 15 residues. Germline-derived CDR1 and CDR2 are SSHAT and FNYEAQ (reference sequence). CDR3 loop: CASSFGTSRYNEQFF. CDR3 DNA sequence: TGTGCTAGCAGCTTTGGGACATCCCGTTACAATGAGCAGTTCTTC. The whole variable domain, filled in from reference TRBV7-7 and TRBJ2-1, reads GAGVSQSPRYKVTKRGQDVTLRCDPISSHATLYWYQQALGQGPEFLTYFNYEAQPDKSGLPSDRFSAERPEGSISTLTIQRTEQRDSAMYRCASSFGTSRYNEQFFGPGTRLTVL.

The DNA of the CDR3 is TGTGCCAGCAGTGAGAGACAGGACTTCTCCTACGAGCAGTACTTC. Amino acids: CASSERQDFSYEQYF. The chain links TRBV2 to TRBJ2-7, with a possible D match to TRBD1 (6 bases). The CDR3 has 15 amino acids. Germline loops: CDR1 SNHLY, CDR2 FYNNEI. The V end lost 3 bases, the J end lost 0 bases, and 12 bases lay between the germline ends.

V and J are TRBV12-3 or TRBV12-4 and TRBJ2-5, with TRBD2 identical over 7 bases. With 6 bases clipped from V and 3 bases from J, the junction kept 7 bases outside the gene matches. This CDR3 has 14 residues. In nucleotides, the CDR3 is TGTGCCAGCAGCCTAACTGCGGGGGAAGAGACCCAGTACTTC. Its translation is CASSLTAGEETQYF.

V gene TRBV10-3 combines with J gene TRBJ1-2; D gene unclear. CDR3 length equals 13 residues. Trimming took 6 bases from V and 10 from J, leaving 18 bases between them. Germline CDR1 and CDR2: ENHRY and SYGVKD. CDR3 loop: CAISTDGLWDYTF. In DNA form, the CDR3 reads TGTGCCATCAGCACCGACGGCCTTTGGGACTACACCTTC.

The sample holds a few counts of this clonotype. The chain couples TRBV4-3 to TRBJ1-3; D perhaps matches TRBD1 (6 bases). This CDR3 contains 15 residues. Trimming took 2 bases from V and 4 from J, leaving 12 bases between them. CDR1 is LGHNA, CDR2 YSLEER, per germline. The CDR3: CASSQLRGTGNTIYF. In nucleotides, the CDR3 is TGCGCCAGCAGCCAACTCAGGGGAACCGGAAACACCATATATTTT.

The chain couples TRBV24-1 to TRBJ2-1; D unclear. Looked up from germline, CDR1 is KGHDR and CDR2 is SFDVKD. The V and J ends lost 0 bases and 7 bases respectively, with 12 bases between them. CDR3 length: 15 residues. The CDR3 nucleotides are TGTGCCACCAGTGATTTGCAGCAGTCGAGGAATGAGCAGTTCTTC. Translating gives CATSDLQQSRNEQFF.

The chain recombines TRBV7-6 with TRBJ1-1; no clear D gene. There are 13 residues in the CDR3. CDR1 SGHVS and CDR2 FNYEAQ come from the germline V gene. V shed 5 bases and J shed 8 bases, with 15 bases lying between them. CDR3 in DNA: TGTGCCAGCAGCCCACCACAAGGTCTAGAAGCTTTCTTT. Translation gives CASSPPQGLEAFF.

The chain joins TRBV7-3 to TRBJ1-1; D perhaps matches TRBD1 (6 bases). The germline V gene encodes CDR1 SGHTA and CDR2 FQGTGA. Trimming left V 0 bases short and J 1 base short, with 9 bases between. This CDR3 contains 15 residues. CDR3: CASSLTGGGNTEAFF. CDR3 in DNA: TGTGCCAGCAGCTTAACAGGAGGGGGGAACACTGAAGCTTTCTTT.

This chain joins TRBV6-5 and TRBJ2-7, with no clear D. Trimming shortened V by 0 bases and J by 0 bases, and 12 bases separated the two germline ends. This CDR3 region has 16 residues. CDR1 and CDR2 (germline): MNHEY, SVGAGI. In DNA form, the CDR3 reads TGTGCCAGCAGTTACTCGACCGTCGCCAGCTCCTACGAGCAGTACTTC. This sequence encodes CASSYSTVASSYEQYF.